This T cell receptor (beta chain) is from a study of blood T cells in healthy people across ages. Study results and caveats: With donor CMV status unknown, expanded clonotype changes were possibly confounded. In older individuals, TCR beta diversity per million T cells was lower, falling roughly linearly with age.

This clonotype occurred a few times. Its antigen remains unknown. Peripheral blood, around 10 milliliters per donor, was collected. With a J-beta primer mix and a sample-barcoded 5' primer, a second PCR ran about 6 to 11 cycles. Sequencing yielded, for each sample, at least 3 million paired-end reads carrying CDR3. Each CDR3 protein is one row after TCRdb ran MiXCR on the 5' RACE reads. The table includes around 1,500,000 distinct CDR3 sequences, around two fifths detected once. Germline V lookup: CDR1 MNHNY, CDR2 SVGAGI (reference sequence). V was pared by 0 bases and J by 3 bases, with 12 bases between. The CDR3 spans 15 residues.

V and J are TRBV6-6 and TRBJ2-7; D could derive from TRBD1 or TRBD2 (5 bases each). This receptor was identified in a woman aged 18-35 years in good health. The sequenced sample was blood. CDR3 sequence reads: CASSYSIAQGYEQYF. Here the CDR3 DNA reads TGTGCCAGCAGTTACTCGATAGCGCAGGGCTACGAGCAGTACTTC.